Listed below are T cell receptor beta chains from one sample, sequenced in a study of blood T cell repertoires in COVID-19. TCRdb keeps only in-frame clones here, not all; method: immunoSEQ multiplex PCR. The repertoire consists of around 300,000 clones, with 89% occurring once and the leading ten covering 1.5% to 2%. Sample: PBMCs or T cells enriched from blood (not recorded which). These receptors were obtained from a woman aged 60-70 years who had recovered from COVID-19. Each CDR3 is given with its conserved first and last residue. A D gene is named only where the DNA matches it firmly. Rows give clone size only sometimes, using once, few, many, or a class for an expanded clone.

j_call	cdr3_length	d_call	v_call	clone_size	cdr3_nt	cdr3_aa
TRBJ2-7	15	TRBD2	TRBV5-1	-	TGCGCCAGCAGCTTGGTTAGCGGGGGGACCTACGAGCAGTACTTC	CASSLVSGGTYEQYF
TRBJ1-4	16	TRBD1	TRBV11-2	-	TGTGCCAGCAGCCCTAAACCAGGGGGCATTAATGAAAAACTGTTTTTT	CASSPKPGGINEKLFF
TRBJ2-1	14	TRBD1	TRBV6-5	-	TGTGCCAGCAAATGGGACAGGACAAACAATGAGCAGTTCTTC	CASKWDRTNNEQFF
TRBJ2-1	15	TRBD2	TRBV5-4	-	TGTGCCAGCAGCTTTGAAGCGGGGGGTGGCAATGAGCAGTTCTTC	CASSFEAGGGNEQFF
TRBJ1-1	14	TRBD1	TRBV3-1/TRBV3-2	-	TGTGCCAGCAGCCCAGGGGGCGAAGGAACTGAAGCTTTCTTT	CASSPGGEGTEAFF
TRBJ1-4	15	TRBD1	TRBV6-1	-	TGTGCCAGCAGTGGAAGGACAGGGCCGAATGAAAAACTGTTTTTT	CASSGRTGPNEKLFF
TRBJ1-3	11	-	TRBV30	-	TGTGCCTGGAAAAACAGAAACACCATATATTTT	CAWKNRNTIYF
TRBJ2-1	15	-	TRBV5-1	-	TGCGCCAGCAGCTTGGGGCAGGGTAGTCACAATGAGCAGTTCTTC	CASSLGQGSHNEQFF
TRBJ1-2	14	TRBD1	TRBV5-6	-	TGTGCCAGCAGCCGCGCCGGGACAGGGTATGGCTACACCTTC	CASSRAGTGYGYTF
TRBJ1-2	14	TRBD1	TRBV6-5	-	TGTGCCAGCAGAAACCGGGACAGGATATATGGCTACACCTTC	CASRNRDRIYGYTF
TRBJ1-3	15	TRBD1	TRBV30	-	TGTGCCTGGAGTTGGGGGACAGGGCCGGGAAACACCATATATTTT	CAWSWGTGPGNTIYF
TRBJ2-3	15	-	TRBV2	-	TGTGCCAGCAGGGGCGACAGAGATCACACAGATACGCAGTATTTT	CASRGDRDHTDTQYF
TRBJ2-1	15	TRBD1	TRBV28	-	TGTGCCAGCAGACTGGAACAGGGGTCCTACAATGAGCAGTTCTTC	CASRLEQGSYNEQFF
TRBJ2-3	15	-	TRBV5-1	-	TGCGCCAGCAGCTTGGCGGGCGGGTACACAGATACGCAGTATTTT	CASSLAGGYTDTQYF
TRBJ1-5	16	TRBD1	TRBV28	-	TGTGCCAGCAGGTCCCTTGACAGGGGAGGGATTCAGCCCCAGCATTTT	CASRSLDRGGIQPQHF
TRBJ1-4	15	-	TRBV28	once	TGTGCCAGCAGTCCCCGGGGGATAGAAAATGAAAAACTGTTTTTT	CASSPRGIENEKLFF
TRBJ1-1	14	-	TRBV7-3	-	TGTGCCAGCAGCTTAACGGCGGGGGATACTGAAGCTTTCTTT	CASSLTAGDTEAFF